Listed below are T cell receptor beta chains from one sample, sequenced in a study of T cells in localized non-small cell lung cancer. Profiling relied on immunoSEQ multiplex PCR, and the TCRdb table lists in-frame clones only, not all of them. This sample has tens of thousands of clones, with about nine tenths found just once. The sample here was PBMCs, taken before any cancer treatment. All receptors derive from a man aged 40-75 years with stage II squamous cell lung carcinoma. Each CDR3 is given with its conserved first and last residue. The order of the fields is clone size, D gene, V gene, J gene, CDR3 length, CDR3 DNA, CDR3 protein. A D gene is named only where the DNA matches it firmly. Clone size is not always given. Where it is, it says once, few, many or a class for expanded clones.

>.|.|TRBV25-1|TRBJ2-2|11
TGTGCCAGCAGGGGCGGGGGGGAGCTGTTTTTT
CASRGGGELFF
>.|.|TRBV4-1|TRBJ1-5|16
TGCGCCAGCAGCCAAGAATTCCTCTCTCCCAATCAGCCCCAGCATTTT
CASSQEFLSPNQPQHF
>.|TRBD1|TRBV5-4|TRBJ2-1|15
TGTGCCAGCAGCCTTCGACAGGGCTCCTACAATGAGCAGTTCTTC
CASSLRQGSYNEQFF
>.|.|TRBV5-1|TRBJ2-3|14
TGCGCCAGCAACCGAGATTCTAGCACAGATACGCAGTATTTT
CASNRDSSTDTQYF
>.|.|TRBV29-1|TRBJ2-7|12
TGCAGTCGGTCGCTATATTACTACGAGCAGTACTTC
CSRSLYYYEQYF
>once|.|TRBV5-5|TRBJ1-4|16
TGTGCCAGCAGCCCACGGGACACTTCTACTAATGAAAAATTGTTTTTT
CASSPRDTSTNEKLFF
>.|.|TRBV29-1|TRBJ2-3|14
TGCAGCGTTGAAGAGGGGATGATGGCAGATACGCAGTATTTT
CSVEEGMMADTQYF
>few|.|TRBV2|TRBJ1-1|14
TGTGCCAGCAGGGAGACAGATCTGAACACTGAAGCTTTCTTT
CASRETDLNTEAFF
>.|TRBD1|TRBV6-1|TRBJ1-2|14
TGTGCCAGCAGTCACCGTCAGGGGGACTATGGCTACACCTTC
CASSHRQGDYGYTF
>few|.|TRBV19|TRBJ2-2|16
TGTGCCAGTAGTATAACCGGGGGTCCGAACACCGGGGAGCTGTTTTTT
CASSITGGPNTGELFF
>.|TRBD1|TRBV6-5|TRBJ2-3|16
TGTGCCAGCAGTTACTCATGGGACAGCTCTTCAGATACGCAGTATTTT
CASSYSWDSSSDTQYF
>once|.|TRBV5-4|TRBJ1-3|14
TGTGCCAGCAGCTCCGGGATAACGAGCGACACCATATATTTT
CASSSGITSDTIYF
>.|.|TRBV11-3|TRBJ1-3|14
TGTGCCAGCAGCTCCGTACTCTCTGGAAACACCATATATTTT
CASSSVLSGNTIYF
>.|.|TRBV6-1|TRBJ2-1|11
TGTGCCAGCAGCCCTTACAATGAGCAGTTCTTC
CASSPYNEQFF
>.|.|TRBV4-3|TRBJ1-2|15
TGCGCCAGCAGCCAAGATTCAGGGCCTGGCTATGGCTACACCTTC
CASSQDSGPGYGYTF
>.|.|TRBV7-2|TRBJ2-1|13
TGTGCCAGCAGCTTAGACCGTGGCGATGAGCAGTTCTTC
CASSLDRGDEQFF
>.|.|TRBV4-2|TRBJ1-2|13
TGTGCCAGCAGCCAGACAACTTTGGGAGGCTACACCTTC
CASSQTTLGGYTF
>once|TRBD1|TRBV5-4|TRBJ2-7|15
TGTGCCAGCAGCTTGAGGCAGGGGGCGCGAAACGAGCAGTACTTC
CASSLRQGARNEQYF
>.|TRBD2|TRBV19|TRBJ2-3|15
TGTGCCAGTAGTGGACTAGCGGGGGCCACAGATACGCAGTATTTT
CASSGLAGATDTQYF
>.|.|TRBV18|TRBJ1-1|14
TGTGCCAGCTCTCCAGGGATTAGCGGCACTGAAGCTTTCTTT
CASSPGISGTEAFF
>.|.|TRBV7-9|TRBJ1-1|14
TGTGCCAGCAGCTTAGTCCCCCCTGTTGGTGAAGCTTTCTTT
CASSLVPPVGEAFF
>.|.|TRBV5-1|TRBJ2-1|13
TGCGCCAGCAGCTTTCAACTAGCTTATGAGCAGTTCTTC
CASSFQLAYEQFF
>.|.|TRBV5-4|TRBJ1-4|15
TGTGCCAGCAGCGTAGGGGGGCAGGGAAATGAAAAACTGTTTTTT
CASSVGGQGNEKLFF
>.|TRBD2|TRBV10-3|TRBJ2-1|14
TGTGCCATCAGTGGGCCTAGCGGAGTCAATGAGCAGTTCTTC
CAISGPSGVNEQFF
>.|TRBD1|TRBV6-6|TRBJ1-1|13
TGTGCCAGCAATGACAGGGGGCAGGCTGAAGCTTTCTTT
CASNDRGQAEAFF
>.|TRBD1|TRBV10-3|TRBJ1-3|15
TGTGCCATCTCCCGGGGCAGGGGGCGAGAAAACACCATATATTTT
CAISRGRGRENTIYF
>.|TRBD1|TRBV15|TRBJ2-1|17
TGTGCCACCAGCAGAGATAGAAGTGGGACAGGCCTCAATGAGCAGTTCTTC
CATSRDRSGTGLNEQFF
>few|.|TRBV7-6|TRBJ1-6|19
TGTGCCAGCAGCGGGCGGGGTACAGGCCCTTACTCCTATAATTCACCCCTCCACTTT
CASSGRGTGPYSYNSPLHF
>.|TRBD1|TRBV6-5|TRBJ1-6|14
TGTGCCAGCAGAAGGGGACAGGTAGCTTCACCCCTCCACTTT
CASRRGQVASPLHF
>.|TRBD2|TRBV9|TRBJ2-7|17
TGTGCCAGCAGCGTACTTCCGTCCGGCGGGAGAGGCGACGAGCAGTACTTC
CASSVLPSGGRGDEQYF
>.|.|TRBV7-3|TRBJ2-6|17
TGTGCCAGCAGCTTAAATGGTCGGAGCTCTGGGGCCAACGTCCTGACTTTC
CASSLNGRSSGANVLTF
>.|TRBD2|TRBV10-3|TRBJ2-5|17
TGTGCCATCTCTCTTTCTGGGACTAGCGGGGGTCAAGAGACCCAGTACTTC
CAISLSGTSGGQETQYF
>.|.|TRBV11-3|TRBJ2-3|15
TGTGCCAGCAGCTCGGACTTAACTAGCACAGATACGCAGTATTTT
CASSSDLTSTDTQYF
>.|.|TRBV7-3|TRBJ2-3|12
TGTGCCAGCAGCTTAACAGGGAGTACGCAGTATTTT
CASSLTGSTQYF
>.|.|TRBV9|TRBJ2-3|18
TGTGCCAGCAGCGTAGCTACGTCCGGGGGCGTGATGACAGATACGCAGTATTTT
CASSVATSGGVMTDTQYF
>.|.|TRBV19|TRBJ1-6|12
TGTGCCAGCGGATCCCTCAATTCACCCCTCCACTTT
CASGSLNSPLHF
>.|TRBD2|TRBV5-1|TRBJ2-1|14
TGCGCCAGCAGCTCAGGACTAGATTACAATGAGCAGTTCTTC
CASSSGLDYNEQFF
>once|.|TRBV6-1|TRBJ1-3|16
TGTGCCAGCAGTGAATGGGGGCCAGGCAAAGGAAACACCATATATTTT
CASSEWGPGKGNTIYF
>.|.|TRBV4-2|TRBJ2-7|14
TGTGCCAGCAGCCAATCCCGAGGGGTCTACGAGCAGTACTTC
CASSQSRGVYEQYF
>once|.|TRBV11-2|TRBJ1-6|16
TGTGCCAGCAGCTTTGGGTGGGCGCGATATAATTCACCCCTCCACTTT
CASSFGWARYNSPLHF
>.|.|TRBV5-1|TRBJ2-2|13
TGCGCCAGCAGCCCAGGAAACACCGGGGAGCTGTTTTTT
CASSPGNTGELFF
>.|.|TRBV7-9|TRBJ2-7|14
TGTGCCAGCAGCCGAGGACAGGGAGGGAGCGAGCAGTACTTC
CASSRGQGGSEQYF
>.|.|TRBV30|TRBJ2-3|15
TGTGCCTGGAGTCAGGGGTTTGGGCACACAGATACGCAGTATTTT
CAWSQGFGHTDTQYF